This T cell receptor beta chain was recovered during a study of control samples from healthy donors and cancer patients. V was trimmed by 8 bases and J by 8 bases, leaving 16 bases between them. The CDR3 consists of 14 residues. In germline, CDR1 is WNHNN, CDR2 SYGVQD (reference sequence). Sequencing was performed with immunoSEQ multiplex PCR; in TCRdb, only in-frame clones are kept and a portion is missing. The data show approximately 100,000 clones, 80% to 95% seen once. The material sequenced was blood. This sequence joins TRBV10-1 and TRBJ1-6, with D perhaps TRBD1 (5 bases). The sequence came from a human donor in good health. The donor label of this sample is uncertain. CDR3 bases: TGCGCCAGCCACGAAAGGGGTCAGGATTCACCCCTCCACTTT. Its protein product is CASHERGQDSPLHF.